These T cell receptor beta chains were read from a single sample in a study of blood T cell repertoires in COVID-19. Libraries were prepared by immunoSEQ multiplex PCR; TCRdb keeps only in-frame clonotypes and omits some of them. The sample lists over 60,000 clones; 82% were seen once. Sequenced material: peripheral blood. The origin of the receptors is a man at least 80 years old with active COVID-19. CDR3s include the opening cysteine and the closing phenylalanine or tryptophan. The D gene is left open where the match is weak. The size of a clone is reported for some rows only, either as once, few or many, or as a class for expanded clones.

clone_size	v_call	j_call	d_call	cdr3_aa	cdr3_nt
.	TRBV19	TRBJ1-2	.	CASYSHRFYGYTF	TGTGCCAGTTATAGTCACAGGTTCTATGGCTACACCTTC
.	TRBV19	TRBJ1-2	.	CASSTLGARINYGYTF	TGTGCCAGTAGTACCTTGGGAGCTAGGATTAACTATGGCTACACCTTC
.	TRBV12-3/TRBV12-4	TRBJ1-2	.	CASSPRGYGYTF	TGTGCCAGCAGTCCCCGCGGCTATGGCTACACCTTC
.	TRBV5-1	TRBJ1-5	TRBD1	CASSLDRGDGQPQHF	TGCGCCAGCAGCCTGGACAGGGGAGATGGGCAGCCCCAGCATTTT
.	TRBV7-3	TRBJ2-1	TRBD2	CASSPFVGGPYNEQFF	TGTGCCAGCAGCCCCTTTGTGGGAGGGCCGTACAATGAGCAGTTCTTC
.	TRBV21-1	TRBJ1-2	.	CARTLQRRRTHYGYTF	TGTGCCAGGACTCTCCAACGGAGGAGGACGCACTATGGCTACACCTTC
.	TRBV2	TRBJ1-3	TRBD1	CASSAGQGGNTIYF	TGTGCCAGCAGCGCCGGACAGGGCGGAAACACCATATATTTT
.	TRBV7-2	TRBJ2-2	.	CASLRTGELFF	TGTGCCAGCCTTCGCACCGGGGAGCTGTTTTTT
.	TRBV2	TRBJ2-6	TRBD1	CASRSRGTGANVLTF	TGTGCCAGCAGGTCCAGGGGGACTGGGGCCAACGTCCTGACTTTC
.	TRBV18	TRBJ2-3	.	CASSPRGGSTDTQYF	TGTGCCAGCTCACCAAGAGGGGGTAGCACAGATACGCAGTATTTT
once	TRBV6-5	TRBJ1-6	TRBD1	CASSYRDRESPLHF	TGTGCCAGCAGTTACCGGGACAGGGAGTCACCCCTCCACTTT
.	TRBV2	TRBJ1-1	.	CASSEGYFEAFF	TGTGCCAGCAGCGAAGGCTATTTTGAAGCTTTCTTT
.	TRBV7-3	TRBJ2-1	TRBD2	CASSPGGSVRNEQFF	TGTGCCAGCAGCCCCGGCGGGAGTGTTAGGAATGAGCAGTTCTTC
.	TRBV6-2/TRBV6-3	TRBJ1-1	.	CASSYQKKAFF	TGTGCCAGCAGTTACCAGAAAAAAGCTTTCTTT
once	TRBV7-9	TRBJ2-3	.	CASSLATQGSDTQYF	TGTGCCAGCAGCTTAGCGACGCAGGGCTCGGATACGCAGTATTTT
.	TRBV5-4	TRBJ2-7	TRBD1	CASSSTGGQDEQYF	TGTGCCAGCAGCTCGACAGGGGGGCAAGACGAGCAGTACTTC
medium-sized	TRBV4-1	TRBJ2-5	TRBD2	CASSQTGTSDETQYF	TGCGCCAGCAGCCAAACCGGGACTAGCGACGAGACCCAGTACTTC
few	TRBV9	TRBJ2-3	TRBD1	CASSVEVGQGRTDTQYF	TGTGCCAGCAGCGTAGAAGTTGGACAGGGTAGGACAGATACGCAGTATTTT
.	TRBV7-2	TRBJ2-7	TRBD1	CASSFGTGPYEQYF	TGTGCCAGCAGCTTTGGGACAGGGCCATACGAGCAGTACTTC
.	TRBV10-2	TRBJ2-3	.	CASSTTLGRPGTDTQYF	TGCGCCAGCAGTACGACTTTGGGGAGGCCGGGGACAGATACGCAGTATTTT
.	TRBV28	TRBJ2-7	TRBD1	CASSFLGQGEAYEQYF	TGTGCCAGCAGTTTCCTCGGACAGGGGGAGGCATACGAGCAGTACTTC
.	TRBV2	TRBJ1-1	.	CASSVSRGFEAFF	TGTGCCAGCAGTGTCAGTCGCGGATTTGAAGCTTTCTTT
once	TRBV19	TRBJ2-4	TRBD1	CASSIDRGKNIQYF	TGTGCCAGTAGTATCGACAGGGGCAAAAACATTCAGTACTTC
once	TRBV7-8	TRBJ2-1	TRBD2	CASSLRRTSAYSYNEQFF	TGTGCCAGCAGCCTCAGGAGAACTAGCGCTTACTCCTACAATGAGCAGTTCTTC
few	TRBV5-5	TRBJ2-7	.	CASSLGSNGAYEQYF	TGTGCCAGCAGCTTGGGGTCCAACGGGGCCTACGAGCAGTACTTC
.	TRBV19	TRBJ2-7	.	CASSKILGRGINEQYF	TGTGCCAGTAGTAAGATCCTCGGCAGGGGTATCAACGAGCAGTACTTC
few	TRBV19	TRBJ1-2	.	CASSVRRVGANYGYTF	TGTGCCAGTAGTGTCCGGAGAGTGGGAGCTAACTATGGCTACACCTTC
.	TRBV4-2	TRBJ2-2	.	CASSQNRVAGELFF	TGTGCCAGCAGCCAAAACAGGGTGGCCGGGGAGCTGTTTTTT
.	TRBV5-6	TRBJ1-1	TRBD1	CATATGAAMNTEAFF	TGTGCCACTGCGACAGGGGCCGCCATGAACACTGAAGCTTTCTTT
.	TRBV19	TRBJ1-1	TRBD1	CASTQTGARTEAFF	TGTGCCAGTACCCAGACAGGGGCGCGGACTGAAGCTTTCTTT
.	TRBV30	TRBJ1-4	.	CAWGRGANEKLFF	TGTGCCTGGGGGCGGGGGGCGAATGAAAAACTGTTTTTT
.	TRBV5-6	TRBJ1-3	TRBD1	CASSVGQFTGNTIYF	TGTGCCAGCAGCGTGGGACAGTTCACTGGAAACACCATATATTTT
.	TRBV12-3/TRBV12-4	TRBJ2-1	.	CASSTGEGYEQFF	TGTGCCAGCAGTACCGGAGAGGGTTATGAGCAGTTCTTC
.	TRBV28	TRBJ2-6	.	CASSLGTGLGANVLTF	TGTGCCAGCAGTTTAGGTACAGGGCTGGGGGCCAACGTCCTGACTTTC
.	TRBV7-3	TRBJ1-3	.	CASATDSGNTIYF	TGTGCCAGCGCTACAGATTCGGGAAACACCATATATTTT
.	TRBV5-6	TRBJ1-3	.	CASSIRDYPSGNTIYF	TGTGCCAGCAGCATCCGGGACTACCCTTCTGGAAACACCATATATTTT
.	TRBV7-9	TRBJ2-3	.	CASIGDASTDTQYF	TGTGCCAGCATCGGGGATGCTAGCACAGATACGCAGTATTTT
.	TRBV7-7	TRBJ2-5	TRBD1	CASSADSDRAQYF	TGTGCTAGCAGCGCAGACTCGGACAGGGCCCAGTACTTC
.	TRBV14	TRBJ2-5	TRBD1	CASSRGTGRPQYF	TGTGCCAGCAGCCGCGGGACAGGGAGGCCCCAGTACTTC
.	TRBV25-1	TRBJ2-7	.	CASSPPARAYEQYF	TGTGCCAGCAGTCCACCAGCCCGGGCCTACGAGCAGTACTTC
.	TRBV7-2	TRBJ1-4	TRBD1	CASSLDRGLGEKLFF	TGTGCCAGCAGCTTAGACAGGGGGCTTGGAGAAAAACTGTTTTTT
few	TRBV7-2	TRBJ1-6	TRBD1	CASSGTGLYNSPLHF	TGTGCCAGCAGCGGGACAGGCCTATATAATTCACCCCTCCACTTT
.	TRBV9	TRBJ2-3	TRBD1	CASSQSGTGADTQYF	TGTGCCAGCAGCCAATCCGGGACAGGGGCAGATACGCAGTATTTT
.	TRBV5-6	TRBJ1-1	.	CASSWGDGGSSGNTEAFF	TGTGCCAGCAGCTGGGGGGATGGTGGAAGTTCTGGGAACACTGAAGCTTTCTTT
once	TRBV6-1	TRBJ1-4	.	CASSETQAYVFF	TGTGCCAGCAGTGAGACTCAAGCCTACGTGTTTTTT
.	TRBV28	TRBJ1-4	.	CASRRATNEKLFF	TGTGCCAGCAGGAGAGCAACTAATGAAAAACTGTTTTTT
.	TRBV12-3/TRBV12-4	TRBJ1-6	.	CASSAGGPLHF	TGTGCCAGCAGCGCCGGAGGGCCCCTCCACTTT
.	TRBV9	TRBJ2-2	TRBD1	CASSPTGGYTGELFF	TGTGCCAGCAGCCCCACAGGGGGCTACACCGGGGAGCTGTTTTTT
.	TRBV7-2	TRBJ1-1	.	CASSLRGLGMATEAFF	TGTGCCAGCAGCTTAAGGGGACTGGGGATGGCCACTGAAGCTTTCTTT
few	TRBV19	TRBJ1-4	TRBD1	CASRQGPNEKLFF	TGTGCCAGTCGACAGGGTCCTAATGAAAAACTGTTTTTT
.	TRBV28	TRBJ1-1	.	CASSKRGGGVRTEAFF	TGTGCCAGCAGTAAAAGGGGCGGTGGGGTTCGAACTGAAGCTTTCTTT
.	TRBV4-3	TRBJ2-7	TRBD2	CASSPAGEVEQYF	TGCGCCAGCAGCCCAGCGGGGGAGGTGGAGCAGTACTTC
.	TRBV9	TRBJ1-5	.	CASSVGQSNQPQHF	TGTGCCAGCAGCGTAGGACAGAGCAATCAGCCCCAGCATTTT
.	TRBV7-2	TRBJ2-3	TRBD2	CASSLGSGGGDTQYF	TGTGCCAGCAGCTTAGGTAGCGGGGGAGGAGATACGCAGTATTTT
.	TRBV4-1	TRBJ1-5	.	CASSQGSGDYQPQHF	TGCGCCAGCAGCCAAGGTAGTGGGGACTATCAGCCCCAGCATTTT
once	TRBV4-1	TRBJ2-5	TRBD1	CASSQAPTGGGETQYF	TGCGCCAGCAGCCAAGCTCCGACAGGGGGCGGGGAGACCCAGTACTTC
.	TRBV6-6	TRBJ2-3	.	CASSYQGGDTDTQYF	TGTGCCAGCAGTTATCAGGGGGGTGACACAGATACGCAGTATTTT
once	TRBV5-1	TRBJ2-3	TRBD1	CASSLGQVSDTQYF	TGCGCCAGCAGCTTAGGACAGGTTTCAGATACGCAGTATTTT
.	TRBV15	TRBJ2-2	TRBD2	CATSSGTSYSGELFF	TGTGCCACCAGCAGTGGGACTAGCTATTCCGGGGAGCTGTTTTTT